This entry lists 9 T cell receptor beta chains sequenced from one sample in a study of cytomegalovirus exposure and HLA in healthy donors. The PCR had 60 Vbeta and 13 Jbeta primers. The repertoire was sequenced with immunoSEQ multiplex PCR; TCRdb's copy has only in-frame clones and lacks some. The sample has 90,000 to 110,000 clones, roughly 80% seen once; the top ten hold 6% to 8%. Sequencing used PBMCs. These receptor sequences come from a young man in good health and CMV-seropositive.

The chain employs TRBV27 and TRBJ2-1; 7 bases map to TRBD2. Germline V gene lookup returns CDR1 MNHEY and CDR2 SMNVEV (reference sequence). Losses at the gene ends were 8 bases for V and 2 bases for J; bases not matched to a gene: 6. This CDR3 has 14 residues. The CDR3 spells CASLGGNTYNEQFF. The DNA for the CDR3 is TGTGCCAGCCTGGGAGGGAACACCTACAATGAGCAGTTCTTC.

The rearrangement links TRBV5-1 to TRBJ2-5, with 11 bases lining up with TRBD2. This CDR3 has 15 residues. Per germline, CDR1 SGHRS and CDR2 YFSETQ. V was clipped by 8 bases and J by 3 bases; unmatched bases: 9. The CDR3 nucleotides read TGCGCCAGTACTAGCGGGGGCGCTCCAGAAGAGACCCAGTACTTC. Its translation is CASTSGGAPEETQYF.

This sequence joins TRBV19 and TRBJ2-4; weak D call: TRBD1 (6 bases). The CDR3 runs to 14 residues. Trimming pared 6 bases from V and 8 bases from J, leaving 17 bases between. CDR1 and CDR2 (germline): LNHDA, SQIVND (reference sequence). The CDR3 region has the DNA TGTGCCAGTAGCGGGAACAGGGCTATCGACATTCAGTACTTC. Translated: CASSGNRAIDIQYF.

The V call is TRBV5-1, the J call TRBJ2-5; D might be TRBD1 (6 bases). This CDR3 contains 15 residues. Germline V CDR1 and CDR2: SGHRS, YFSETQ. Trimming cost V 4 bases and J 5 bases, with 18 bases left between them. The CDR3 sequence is CASSVGQVYSETQYF. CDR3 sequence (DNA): TGCGCCAGCAGCGTGGGACAAGTTTATAGTGAGACCCAGTACTTC.

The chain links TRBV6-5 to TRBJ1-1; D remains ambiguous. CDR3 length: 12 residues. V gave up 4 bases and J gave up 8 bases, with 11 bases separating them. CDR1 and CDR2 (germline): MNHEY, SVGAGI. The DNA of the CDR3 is TGTGCCAGCAGTTTCCTTTTCGGGGAAGCTTTCTTT. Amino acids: CASSFLFGEAFF.

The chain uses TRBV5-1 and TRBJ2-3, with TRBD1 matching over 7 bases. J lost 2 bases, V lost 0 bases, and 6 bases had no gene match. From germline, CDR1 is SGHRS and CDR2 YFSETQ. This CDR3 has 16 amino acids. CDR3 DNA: TGCGCCAGCAGCTTGGCAGGGGGTCCCGCCACAGATACGCAGTATTTT. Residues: CASSLAGGPATDTQYF.

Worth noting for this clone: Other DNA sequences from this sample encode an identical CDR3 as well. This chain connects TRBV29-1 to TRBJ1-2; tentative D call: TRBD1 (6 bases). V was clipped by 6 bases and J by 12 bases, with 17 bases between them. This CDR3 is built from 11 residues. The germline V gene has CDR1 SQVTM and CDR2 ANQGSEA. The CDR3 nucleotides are TGCAGCGTACTAGTGGAACAGGGTGACACCTTC. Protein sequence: CSVLVEQGDTF.

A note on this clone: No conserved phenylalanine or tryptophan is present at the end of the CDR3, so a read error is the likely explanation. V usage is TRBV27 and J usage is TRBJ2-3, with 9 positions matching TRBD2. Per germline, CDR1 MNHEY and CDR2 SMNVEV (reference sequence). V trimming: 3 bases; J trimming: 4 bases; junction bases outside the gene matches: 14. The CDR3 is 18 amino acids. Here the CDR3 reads CASSFVRGGNFHPDTQYV. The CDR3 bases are TGTGCCAGCAGTTTCGTGCGGGGGGGCAATTTTCATCCAGATACGCAGTATGTT.

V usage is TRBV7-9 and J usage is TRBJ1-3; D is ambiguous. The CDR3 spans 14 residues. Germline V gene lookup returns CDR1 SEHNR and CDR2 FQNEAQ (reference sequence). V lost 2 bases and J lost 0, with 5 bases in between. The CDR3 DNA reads TGTGCCAGCAGCTTACACGGCTCTGGAAACACCATATATTTT. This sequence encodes CASSLHGSGNTIYF.